A selection of T cell receptor beta chains follows, all from one sample in a study of blood T cell repertoires in COVID-19. The assay was immunoSEQ multiplex PCR, and TCRdb's table has in-frame clones only and misses some. The sample has 250,000 or so clones, roughly 86% seen once; the top ten hold 4%. The sample consisted of peripheral blood. These receptors were obtained from a man in his forties or fifties with acute or convalescent COVID-19. Both conserved end residues are part of each CDR3. Fields, in order: D gene, J gene, V gene, clone size, CDR3 protein, CDR3 DNA. The D gene is left open where the match is weak. Only part of the rows carry a size: once, few, many, or a class if the clone is expanded.

>TRBD2|TRBJ2-7|TRBV13|-
CASSKRDYEQYF
TGTGCCAGCAGCAAGCGGGACTACGAGCAGTACTTC
>TRBD2|TRBJ2-3|TRBV3-1/TRBV3-2|-
CASSQDASGRTDTQYF
TGTGCCAGCAGCCAAGATGCGAGCGGGAGGACAGATACGCAGTATTTT
>-|TRBJ2-1|TRBV12-3/TRBV12-4|-
CASSRGYNEQFF
TGTGCCAGCAGTCGGGGGTACAATGAGCAGTTCTTC
>-|TRBJ1-5|TRBV30|-
CAWSQASNQPQHF
TGTGCCTGGAGTCAAGCCAGCAATCAGCCCCAGCATTTT
>TRBD2|TRBJ2-5|TRBV5-1|once
CASSLTASGKAPQETQYF
TGCGCCAGCAGCTTGACAGCTAGCGGGAAAGCCCCCCAAGAGACCCAGTACTTC
>-|TRBJ1-6|TRBV5-6|-
CASSSLQVGSPLHF
TGTGCCAGCAGCTCCTTACAGGTTGGCTCACCCCTCCACTTT
>TRBD1|TRBJ1-4|TRBV3-1/TRBV3-2|-
CASSSGQGRNEKLFF
TGTGCCAGCAGCAGCGGACAGGGACGTAATGAAAAACTGTTTTTT
>-|TRBJ1-5|TRBV27|-
CASSSFGRGNQPQHF
TGTGCCAGCAGTTCCTTCGGACGGGGAAATCAGCCCCAGCATTTT
>TRBD2|TRBJ2-2|TRBV6-6|-
CASSYPSGGGTGELFF
TGTGCCAGCAGTTACCCCAGCGGGGGCGGCACCGGGGAGCTGTTTTTT
>TRBD1|TRBJ1-5|TRBV9|-
CASSPGTEPHQPQHF
TGTGCCAGCAGCCCTGGGACAGAACCTCATCAGCCCCAGCATTTT
>-|TRBJ1-5|TRBV6-6|-
CASRTDTYSNQPQHF
TGTGCCAGCAGAACGGACACCTATAGCAATCAGCCCCAGCATTTT
>TRBD2|TRBJ2-7|TRBV5-1|-
CASRNGLGSSSYEQYF
TGCGCCAGCAGGAACGGACTAGGCAGCAGCTCCTACGAGCAGTACTTC
>TRBD1|TRBJ1-4|TRBV6-5|-
CASSYGTARNEKLFF
TGTGCCAGCAGTTACGGGACAGCGAGGAACGAAAAACTGTTTTTT
>-|TRBJ2-7|TRBV10-3|few
CATAGAHEQYF
TGTGCCACAGCAGGGGCCCACGAGCAGTACTTC
>-|TRBJ1-4|TRBV13|-
CASSLAGNNEKLFF
TGTGCCAGCAGCTTAGCCGGGAATAATGAAAAACTGTTTTTT
>TRBD2|TRBJ2-3|TRBV3-1/TRBV3-2|-
CASSQMASGGTDTQYF
TGTGCCAGCAGCCAAATGGCTAGCGGGGGCACAGATACGCAGTATTTT
>-|TRBJ2-1|TRBV5-4|few
CASSYERSSYNEQFF
TGTGCCAGCAGCTATGAGCGAAGCTCCTACAATGAGCAGTTCTTC
>TRBD1|TRBJ1-2|TRBV19|-
CASRGDRGTGYTF
TGTGCCAGTAGAGGGGACAGGGGAACTGGCTACACCTTC
>TRBD1|TRBJ2-2|TRBV5-1|few
CASSSTGAGGELFF
TGCGCCAGCAGCTCGACAGGGGCCGGCGGGGAGCTGTTTTTT
>-|TRBJ1-1|TRBV25-1|-
CASRNNPMNTEAFF
TGTGCCAGCAGAAACAACCCGATGAACACTGAAGCTTTCTTT
>-|TRBJ2-1|TRBV25-1|-
CASMGGVQYNEQFF
TGTGCCAGCATGGGCGGGGTTCAATACAATGAGCAGTTCTTC
>TRBD2|TRBJ2-1|TRBV30|-
CAWSVIAGAGEQFF
TGTGCCTGGAGTGTAATCGCGGGAGCGGGGGAGCAGTTCTTC
>-|TRBJ1-1|TRBV6-5|once
CASSYEGRDTEAFF
TGTGCCAGCAGTTATGAGGGTAGAGACACTGAAGCTTTCTTT
>TRBD1|TRBJ1-1|TRBV5-5|-
CASSLYQDRDRSYEAFF
TGTGCCAGCAGCTTGTACCAAGACCGGGACAGAAGTTATGAAGCTTTCTTT
>TRBD1|TRBJ1-6|TRBV5-8|-
CASSFGTGAYNSPLHF
TGTGCCAGCAGCTTTGGGACAGGCGCCTATAATTCACCCCTCCACTTT
>TRBD1|TRBJ1-6|TRBV7-8|few
CASSGTASRPLHF
TGTGCCAGCAGCGGGACAGCAAGTAGACCCCTCCACTTT
>TRBD1|TRBJ2-1|TRBV24-1|-
CATSDSTETGTSNEQFF
TGTGCCACCAGTGATTCTACCGAGACAGGGACGTCCAATGAGCAGTTCTTC
>-|TRBJ1-2|TRBV5-4|-
CASSLSIRSANYGYTF
TGTGCCAGCAGCTTGAGTATCCGCTCAGCTAACTATGGCTACACCTTC
>TRBD1|TRBJ1-4|TRBV6-5|once
CASTKGTGLNEKLFF
TGTGCCAGCACCAAAGGGACAGGGTTGAATGAAAAACTGTTTTTT
>TRBD2|TRBJ2-1|TRBV6-4|-
CASSVQRGWNEQFF
TGTGCCAGCAGTGTCCAGCGGGGGTGGAATGAGCAGTTCTTC
>TRBD1|TRBJ2-7|TRBV10-3|-
CAISGSPGTGGLEQYF
TGTGCCATCAGTGGGTCCCCCGGGACAGGGGGATTAGAGCAGTACTTC
>TRBD2|TRBJ2-1|TRBV4-1|-
CASSQENSGRRQFF
TGCGCCAGCAGCCAAGAAAATAGCGGGAGACGGCAGTTCTTC
>TRBD1|TRBJ1-2|TRBV2|-
CASTEGTGGYGYTF
TGTGCCAGCACCGAAGGTACAGGGGGGTATGGCTACACCTTC
>TRBD2|TRBJ2-1|TRBV9|-
CASSEGTSGNEQFF
TGTGCCAGCAGCGAGGGGACTAGCGGGAATGAGCAGTTCTTC
>-|TRBJ1-1|TRBV2|once
CASSEQGNTEAFF
TGTGCCAGCAGTGAACAGGGGAACACTGAAGCTTTCTTT
>-|TRBJ2-7|TRBV7-9|-
CASSWNAFGSEQYF
TGTGCCAGCAGCTGGAACGCGTTTGGGAGCGAGCAGTACTTC
>TRBD2|TRBJ2-3|TRBV24-1|-
CATGTSGGTDTQYF
TGTGCCACCGGAACTAGCGGGGGCACAGATACGCAGTATTTT
>-|TRBJ2-7|TRBV6-5|-
CASSYSASNEQYF
TGTGCCAGCAGTTACTCGGCTTCCAACGAGCAGTACTTC
>-|TRBJ2-2|TRBV30|few
CAWSQGFTGELFF
TGTGCCTGGTCACAGGGCTTCACCGGGGAGCTGTTTTTT